What follows are 17 T cell receptor beta chains derived from one specimen sequenced in a study of T-cell memory formation after mild COVID-19. Via MiXCR, TCRdb re-called the 5' RACE reads, giving one row per CDR3 protein. The repertoire consists of under 300,000 distinct CDR3 sequences, with roughly 8% occurring once and the leading ten covering approximately 23%. Sequencing was performed on PBMCs or a T cell subset sorted from them (not recorded which). The receptors originated from a young man who had mild COVID-19 (a few samples of this study predate the infection). Cell type and time point are not known.

The genes are TRBV6-5 and TRBJ1-1, with D possibly being TRBD1 (6 bases). The CDR3 contains 14 residues. The germline V gene encodes CDR1 MNHEY and CDR2 SVGAGI. V was pared by 11 bases and J by 7 bases, with 23 bases between. The CDR3 protein is CASRGVRAQGEAFF. As DNA, the CDR3 is TGTGCCTCCCGGGGGGTACGCGCACAGGGTGAAGCTTTCTTT.

DNA for the CDR3: TGTGCCAGCAGCCAACAGGGATTATATGATGGCTACACCTTC. This sequence encodes CASSQQGLYDGYTF. The chain recombines TRBV7-9 with TRBJ1-2; tentatively, D is TRBD1 (6 bases). The CDR3 is 14 residues long. Germline V gives CDR1 SEHNR, CDR2 FQNEAQ (reference sequence). The V end lost 5 bases, the J end lost 6 bases, and 16 bases lay between the germline ends.

This clonotype was detected a few times. The chain recombines TRBV4-1 with TRBJ1-6; unclear D gene. This CDR3 has 13 residues. Germline assignment: CDR1 MGHRA and CDR2 YSYEKL. V gave up 2 bases and J gave up 7 bases, with 6 bases separating them. CDR3 nucleotide sequence: TGCGCCAGCAGCCAACTTTCGAATTCACCCCTCCACTTT. Its translation: CASSQLSNSPLHF.

The CDR3 DNA reads as TGTGCCAGCACCGGCGGGGGGGCCTACGAGCAGTACTTC. This codes for CASTGGGAYEQYF. This rearrangement joins TRBV6-2 or TRBV6-3 to TRBJ2-7; 9 bases align to TRBD2. J lost 2 bases, V lost 7 bases, and 3 bases had no gene match. Germline V gene lookup returns CDR1 MNHEY and CDR2 SVGEGT. There are 13 residues in the CDR3.

The chain carries TRBV15 and TRBJ2-7; D ambiguous. V was clipped by 0 bases and J by 3 bases, with 9 bases between them. The CDR3 length is 14 residues. Germline V gene lookup returns CDR1 LNHNV and CDR2 YYDKDF (reference sequence). CDR3 loop: CATSRDGVVYEQYF. Here the CDR3 DNA reads TGTGCCACCAGCAGAGATGGGGTTGTCTACGAGCAGTACTTC.

This clonotype was detected a few times. J is TRBJ1-2 and V is TRBV24-1; D perhaps matches TRBD1 (6 bases). The CDR3 covers 15 residues. Trimming stripped 3 bases from V and 5 bases from J, with 15 bases between. Per the germline V gene, CDR1 is KGHDR and CDR2 is SFDVKD. Here the CDR3 reads CATSDPAGDRYGYTF. The CDR3 DNA follows: TGTGCCACCAGTGATCCGGCAGGGGATCGATATGGCTACACCTTC.

This clonotype was counted at least ten times. The rearrangement uses TRBV12-3 or TRBV12-4 and TRBJ2-3, with 10 bases aligning to TRBD2. This CDR3 comprises 15 residues. The V segment lost 6 bases and the J segment 1 base; nucleotides outside the gene matches: 4. This CDR3 reads CASRIAGGGTDTQYF. Here the CDR3 DNA reads TGTGCCAGCAGGATAGCGGGGGGCGGCACAGATACGCAGTATTTT.

This chain joins TRBV2 and TRBJ1-3; no clear D gene. Trimming cost V 1 base and J 0 bases, with 7 bases left between them. Germline-derived CDR1 and CDR2 are SNHLY and FYNNEI. The length of the CDR3 is 15 residues. The CDR3 region has the DNA TGTGCCAGCAGTGAAGAGGGATACTCTGGAAACACCATATATTTT. As protein: CASSEEGYSGNTIYF.

This clonotype has a handful of counts. The V and J genes are TRBV5-1 and TRBJ1-3; tentatively, D is TRBD1 (5 bases). The CDR3 has 18 amino acids. V lost 1 base and J 2 bases, leaving 19 bases between the germline ends. Germline V gene sequence: CDR1 SGHRS, CDR2 YFSETQ. In DNA, the CDR3 is TGCGCCAGCAGCTTGAACCCGTCGGGGGTAAGGACTGGAAACACCATATATTTT. This encodes CASSLNPSGVRTGNTIYF.

This clonotype was counted many times. The chain has TRBV5-1 and TRBJ2-3, with D maybe TRBD1 (5 bases). The germline gives CDR1 SGHRS, CDR2 YFSETQ. This CDR3 spans 14 amino acids. Trimming cost V 0 bases and J 4 bases, with 9 bases left between them. This CDR3 reads CASSLVEGADTQYF. CDR3 DNA: TGCGCCAGCAGCTTGGTAGAAGGGGCAGATACGCAGTATTTT. Together with reference TRBV5-1 and TRBJ2-3, the CDR3 gives the full variable domain: KAGVTQTPRYLIKTRGQQVTLSCSPISGHRSVSWYQQTPGQGLQFLFEYFSETQRNKGNFPGRFSGRQFSNSRSEMNVSTLELGDSALYLCASSLVEGADTQYFGPGTRLTVL.

This clonotype was recorded many times. This sequence joins TRBV20-1 and TRBJ1-2; no reliable D call. The V gene's germline CDR1 is DFQATT and CDR2 SNEGSKA (reference sequence). The V gene lost 3 bases and the J gene lost 6 bases, with 14 bases spanning the gap. This CDR3 is built from 13 residues. The CDR3, as DNA: TGCAGTGCTAGGGTCCAGTCCACCGATGGCTACACCTTC. Translating it yields CSARVQSTDGYTF.

This chain uses TRBV10-2 with TRBJ2-3; tentatively, D is TRBD2 (5 bases). Per the germline V gene, CDR1 is WSHSY and CDR2 is SAAADI. V lost 6 bases to trimming and J lost 4 bases, with 14 bases between them. This CDR3 comprises 14 residues. Written as DNA, the CDR3 is TGCGCCAGCAGCCCACCGAGGGATCCAGATACGCAGTATTTT. This gives the protein CASSPPRDPDTQYF.

The chain carries TRBV7-6 and TRBJ1-6; D is perhaps TRBD1 (6 bases). Germline lookup yields CDR1 SGHVS and CDR2 FNYEAQ. The CDR3 is 14 residues long. Trimming shortened V by 3 bases and J by 7 bases, and 10 bases separated the two germline ends. The CDR3 bases are TGTGCCAGCAGCTTCGGGACACTCAATTCACCCCTCCACTTT. It translates to CASSFGTLNSPLHF.

This clonotype occurred many times. V gene TRBV10-3 combines with J gene TRBJ2-2; the match to TRBD2 covers 7 bases. CDR1 and CDR2 from the germline V gene are ENHRY and SYGVKD. The CDR3 runs 13 residues. Trimming at V came to 11 bases and at J to 5 bases, leaving 8 bases not matched to a gene. The CDR3 here is CAAGREGTGELFF. In DNA form, the CDR3 reads TGTGCCGCAGGGAGGGAAGGAACCGGGGAGCTGTTTTTT.

V usage is TRBV9 and J usage is TRBJ2-3; 8 bases agree with TRBD2. CDR3 length: 16 amino acids. Germline V gene sequence: CDR1 SGDLS, CDR2 YYNGEE. J gave up 0 bases and V 3 bases, and 6 bases lay outside the gene matches. In DNA, the CDR3 is TGTGCCAGCAGCGCCCGGGGGGGGTCTAGCACAGATACGCAGTATTTT. Its protein product is CASSARGGSSTDTQYF. Together with reference TRBV9 and TRBJ2-3, the CDR3 gives the full variable domain: DSGVTQTPKHLITATGQRVTLRCSPRSGDLSVYWYQQSLDQGLQFLIQYYNGEERAKGNILERFSAQQFPDLHSELNLSSLELGDSALYFCASSARGGSSTDTQYFGPGTRLTVL.

The chain employs TRBV20-1 and TRBJ2-5; maybe TRBD1 (6 bases). This CDR3 is built from 12 residues. Trimming pared 6 bases from V and 4 bases from J, leaving 12 bases between. CDR1 is DFQATT and CDR2 is SNEGSKA in the germline V gene (reference sequence). CDR3 sequence: CSAPADRETQYF. DNA of the CDR3: TGCAGTGCCCCGGCGGACAGAGAGACCCAGTACTTC.

V and J are TRBV28 and TRBJ2-4; the D gene is possibly TRBD1 (5 bases). Germline values: CDR1 MDHEN, CDR2 SYDVKM. The CDR3 covers 15 residues. V lost 4 bases, J lost 0 bases, and 10 bases lay in between. CDR3: CASSSRQLAKNIQYF. CDR3 in DNA: TGTGCCAGCAGTTCCAGACAGCTAGCCAAAAACATTCAGTACTTC.